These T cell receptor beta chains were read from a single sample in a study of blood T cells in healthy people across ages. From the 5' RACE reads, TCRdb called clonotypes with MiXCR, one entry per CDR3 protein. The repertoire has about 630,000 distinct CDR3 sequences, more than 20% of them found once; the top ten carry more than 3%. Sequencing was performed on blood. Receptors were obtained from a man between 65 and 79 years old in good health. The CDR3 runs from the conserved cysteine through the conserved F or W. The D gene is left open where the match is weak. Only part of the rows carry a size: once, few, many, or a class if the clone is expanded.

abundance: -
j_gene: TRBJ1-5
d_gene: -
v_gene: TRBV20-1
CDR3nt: TGCAGTGCAACCGGGACGGAAAGCAATCAGCCCCAGCATTTT
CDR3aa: CSATGTESNQPQHF

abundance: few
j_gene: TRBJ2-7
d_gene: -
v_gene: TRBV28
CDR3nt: TGTGCCAGTCATTCAGGTGGGGGAGCCTACGAGCAGTACTTC
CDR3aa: CASHSGGGAYEQYF

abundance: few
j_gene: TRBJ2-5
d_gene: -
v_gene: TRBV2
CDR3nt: TGTGCCAGCAGTGTGGCGGAAGAGACCCAGTACTTC
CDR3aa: CASSVAEETQYF

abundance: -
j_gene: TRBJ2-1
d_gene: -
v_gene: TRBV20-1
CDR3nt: TGCAGTGCTAGTCCAGAAGTAACTTACAATGAGCAGTTCTTC
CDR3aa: CSASPEVTYNEQFF

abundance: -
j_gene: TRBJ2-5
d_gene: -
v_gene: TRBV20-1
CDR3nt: TGCAGTGCTAGAGATGGGAGGTCGTACCAAGAGACCCAGTACTTC
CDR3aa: CSARDGRSYQETQYF

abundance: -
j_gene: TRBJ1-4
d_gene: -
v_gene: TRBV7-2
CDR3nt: TGTGCCAGCAGCTTAGTCGGGCAGGGAGAAAAACTGTTTTTT
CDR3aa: CASSLVGQGEKLFF

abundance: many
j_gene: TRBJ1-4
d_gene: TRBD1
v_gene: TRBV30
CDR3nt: TGTGCCTGGAGTAGGGACAGGACCGCAACTAATGAAAAACTGTTTTTT
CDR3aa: CAWSRDRTATNEKLFF

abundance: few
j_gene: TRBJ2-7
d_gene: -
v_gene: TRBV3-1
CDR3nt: TGTGCCGGCAGCCCCTTCGGACAAGAGCAGTACTTC
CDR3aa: CAGSPFGQEQYF

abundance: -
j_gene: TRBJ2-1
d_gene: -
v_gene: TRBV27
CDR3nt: TGTGCCAGCAGTTTATATGCCAGCGGAGTAAACAATGAGCAGTTCTTC
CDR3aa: CASSLYASGVNNEQFF

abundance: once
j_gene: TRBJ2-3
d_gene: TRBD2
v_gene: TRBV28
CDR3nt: TGTGCCAGCGGATTAGCGGGAGGGCCTTGGGATACGCAGTATTTT
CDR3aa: CASGLAGGPWDTQYF

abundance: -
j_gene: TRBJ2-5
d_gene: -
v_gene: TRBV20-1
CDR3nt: TGCAGTGCTAGAGATCTCAGAAAACAAGAGACCCAGTACTTC
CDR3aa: CSARDLRKQETQYF

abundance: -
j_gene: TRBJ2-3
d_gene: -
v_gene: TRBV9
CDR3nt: TGTGCCAGCAGCGTCGGGCAGGACCTTTTGGGAGATACGCAGTATTTT
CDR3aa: CASSVGQDLLGDTQYF

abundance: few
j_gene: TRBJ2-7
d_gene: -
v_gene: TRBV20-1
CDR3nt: TGCAGTGCTAGCCCCCAGGGCCACGAGCAGTACTTC
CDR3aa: CSASPQGHEQYF

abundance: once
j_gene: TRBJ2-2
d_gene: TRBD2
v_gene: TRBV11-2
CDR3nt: TGTGCCAGCAGCTTACTCTCTAGCGGGACCGGGGAGCTGTTTTTT
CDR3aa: CASSLLSSGTGELFF

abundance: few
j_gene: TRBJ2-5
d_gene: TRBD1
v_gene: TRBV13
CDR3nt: TGTGCCAGCAGCTATAGAAACGGACAGGGGGAGACCCAGTACTTC
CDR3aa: CASSYRNGQGETQYF

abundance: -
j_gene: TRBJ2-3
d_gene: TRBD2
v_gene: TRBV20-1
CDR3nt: TGCAGTGCTAGGCGGGCGGGAGGGCCCTCAGATACGCAGTATTTT
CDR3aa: CSARRAGGPSDTQYF

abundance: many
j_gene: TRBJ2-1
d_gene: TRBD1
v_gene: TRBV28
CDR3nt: TGTGCCAGCAGTTTAAACAGGGGCAATGAGCAGTTCTTC
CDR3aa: CASSLNRGNEQFF

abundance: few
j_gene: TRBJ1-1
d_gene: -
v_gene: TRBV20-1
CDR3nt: TGCAGTGCTAGAGCGACGGGCAGGCTGAACACTGAAGCTTTCTTT
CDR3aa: CSARATGRLNTEAFF

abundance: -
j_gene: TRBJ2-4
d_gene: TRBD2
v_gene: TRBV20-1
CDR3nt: TGCAGTGCTAGCCCCGGACTAGCGGGAGCACTAGCCAAAAACATTCAGTACTTC
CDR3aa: CSASPGLAGALAKNIQYF

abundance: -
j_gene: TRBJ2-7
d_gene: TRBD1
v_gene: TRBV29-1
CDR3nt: TGCAGCGTTTCGACAGGGGGCATATGCGAGCAGTACTTC
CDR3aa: CSVSTGGICEQYF

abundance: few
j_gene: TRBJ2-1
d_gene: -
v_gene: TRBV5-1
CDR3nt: TGCGCCAGCAGCTTGGCCTCCAGCCGTACCTACAATGAGCAGTTCTTC
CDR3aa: CASSLASSRTYNEQFF

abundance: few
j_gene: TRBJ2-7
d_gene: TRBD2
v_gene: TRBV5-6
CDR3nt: TGTGCCAGCAGCGAGGGACTAGCGGGAGGTTACGAGCAGTACTTC
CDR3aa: CASSEGLAGGYEQYF

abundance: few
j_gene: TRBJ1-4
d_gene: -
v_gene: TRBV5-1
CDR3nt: TGCGCCAGCAGCCGAGAGAGCGCAACTAATGAAAAACTGTTTTTT
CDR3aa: CASSRESATNEKLFF

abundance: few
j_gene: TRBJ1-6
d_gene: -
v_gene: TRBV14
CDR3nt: TGTGCCAGCAGCCTAAGGTCCTATAATTCACCCCTCCACTTT
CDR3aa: CASSLRSYNSPLHF

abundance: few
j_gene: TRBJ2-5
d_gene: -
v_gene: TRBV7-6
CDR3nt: TGTGCCAGCAGCTTACAAGCAGGTCAACCCGGCGTGGAGACCCAGTACTTC
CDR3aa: CASSLQAGQPGVETQYF

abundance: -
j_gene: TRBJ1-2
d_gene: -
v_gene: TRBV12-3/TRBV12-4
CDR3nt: TGTGCCAGCAGCCGCTGGGATGGCTACACCTTC
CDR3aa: CASSRWDGYTF

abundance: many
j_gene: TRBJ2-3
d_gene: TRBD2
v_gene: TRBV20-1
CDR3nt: TGCAGTGCTAGAGATCCCCTTGCTAGCGGGAGGGCCCCAGATACGCAGTATTTT
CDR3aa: CSARDPLASGRAPDTQYF

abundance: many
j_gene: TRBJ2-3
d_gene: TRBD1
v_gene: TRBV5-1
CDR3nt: TGCGCCAGCAGTTTGGACAGGTCAACAGATACGCAGTATTTT
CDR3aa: CASSLDRSTDTQYF

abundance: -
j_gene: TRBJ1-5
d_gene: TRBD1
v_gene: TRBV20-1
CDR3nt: TGCAGTGCTATCAGAGATGGGGCAAAGACAGGGCCGGGAAATAGCAATCAGCCCCAGCATTTT
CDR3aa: CSAIRDGAKTGPGNSNQPQHF

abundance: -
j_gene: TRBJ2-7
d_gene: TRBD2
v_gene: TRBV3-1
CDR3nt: TGTGCCAGCAGCCCCGGGACTAGTCCATTCTACGAGCAGTACTTC
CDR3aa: CASSPGTSPFYEQYF

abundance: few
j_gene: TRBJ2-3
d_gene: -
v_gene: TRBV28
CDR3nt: TGTGCCAGCAAGAGGGGGGCGGATACGCAGTATTTT
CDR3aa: CASKRGADTQYF

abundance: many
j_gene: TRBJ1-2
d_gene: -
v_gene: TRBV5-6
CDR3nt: TGTGCCAGCAGCCTGGACGGTAACTATGGCTACACCTTC
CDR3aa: CASSLDGNYGYTF

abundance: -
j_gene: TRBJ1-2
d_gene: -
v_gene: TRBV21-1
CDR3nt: TGTGCCAGCAGCACCCAACGAGGCTATGGCTACACCTTC
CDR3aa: CASSTQRGYGYTF

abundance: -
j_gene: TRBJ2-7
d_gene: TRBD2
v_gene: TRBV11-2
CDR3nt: TGTGCCAGCAGCGCGGGAGGGCCGGACGAGCAGTACTTC
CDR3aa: CASSAGGPDEQYF

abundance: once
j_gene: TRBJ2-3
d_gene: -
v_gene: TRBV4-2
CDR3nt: TGTGCCAGCAGCCAAGATGGCGGTCCTCCGAATACGCAGTATTTT
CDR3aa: CASSQDGGPPNTQYF

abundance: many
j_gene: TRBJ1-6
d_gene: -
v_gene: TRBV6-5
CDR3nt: TGTGCCAGCACAGACAGATATAATTCACCCCTCCACTTT
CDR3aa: CASTDRYNSPLHF

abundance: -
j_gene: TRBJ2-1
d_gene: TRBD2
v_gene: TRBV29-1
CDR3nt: TGCAGCGTCGAAAGGTTAGCGGGACGGAATGAGCAGTTCTTC
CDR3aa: CSVERLAGRNEQFF

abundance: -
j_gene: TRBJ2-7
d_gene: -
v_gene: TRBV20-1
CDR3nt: TGCAGTGCTAGTGACCGGGACGGAGCCCACTACGAGCAGTACTTC
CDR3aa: CSASDRDGAHYEQYF

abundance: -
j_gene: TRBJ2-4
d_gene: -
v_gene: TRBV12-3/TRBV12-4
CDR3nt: TGTGCCAGCAGCCCAGGGACGAACGGGGGTAAAAACATTCAGTACTTC
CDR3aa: CASSPGTNGGKNIQYF

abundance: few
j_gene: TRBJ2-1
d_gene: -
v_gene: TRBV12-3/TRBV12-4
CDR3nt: TGTGCCAGCAGCCTCCTCCGGGGAGGTTACAATGAGCAGTTCTTC
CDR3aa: CASSLLRGGYNEQFF

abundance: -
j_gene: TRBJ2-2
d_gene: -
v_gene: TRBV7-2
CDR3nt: TGTGCCAGCAGCTTAGAATCGGTTGGCACCGGGGAGCTGTTTTTT
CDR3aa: CASSLESVGTGELFF

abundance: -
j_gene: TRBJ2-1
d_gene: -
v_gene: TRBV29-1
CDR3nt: TGCAGCGCTGATACGGGCTCCTACAATGAGCAGTTCTTC
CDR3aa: CSADTGSYNEQFF

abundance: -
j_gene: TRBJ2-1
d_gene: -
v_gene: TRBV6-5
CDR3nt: TGTGCCAGCAGTTACTCGAGGCCGGCTTACGAGCAGTTCTTC
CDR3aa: CASSYSRPAYEQFF

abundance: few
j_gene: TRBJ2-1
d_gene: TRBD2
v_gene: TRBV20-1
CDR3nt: TGCAGTGCTACCCCGGGACTAGCGGCCGTTAGCTCCTACAATGAGCAGTTCTTC
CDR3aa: CSATPGLAAVSSYNEQFF

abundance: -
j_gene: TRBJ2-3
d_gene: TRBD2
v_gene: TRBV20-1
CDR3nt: TGCAGTGCTAGAGACCCCAGCGGGAGGCTTACAGATACGCAGTATTTT
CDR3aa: CSARDPSGRLTDTQYF

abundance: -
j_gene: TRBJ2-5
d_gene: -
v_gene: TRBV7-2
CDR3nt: TGTGCCAGCCAAGGGGCGGCACATATCCAAGAGACCCAGTACTTC
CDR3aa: CASQGAAHIQETQYF

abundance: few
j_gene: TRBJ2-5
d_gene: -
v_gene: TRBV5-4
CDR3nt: TGTGCCAGCAGCTTGGGAGGGATTAGGGGAGAGACCCAGTACTTC
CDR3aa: CASSLGGIRGETQYF

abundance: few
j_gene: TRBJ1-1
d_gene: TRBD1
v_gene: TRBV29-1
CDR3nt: TGCAGCTTTAGGGGGCGAGCGAACACTGAAGCTTTCTTT
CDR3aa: CSFRGRANTEAFF

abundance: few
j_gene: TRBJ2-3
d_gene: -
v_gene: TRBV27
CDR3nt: TGTGCCAGCAGCTCTAACTCGGTGGATACGCAGTATTTT
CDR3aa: CASSSNSVDTQYF

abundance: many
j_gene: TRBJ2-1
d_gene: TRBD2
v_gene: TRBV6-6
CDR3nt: TGTGCCAGCAGACTAGCGGGAAACAATGAGCAGTTCTTC
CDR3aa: CASRLAGNNEQFF

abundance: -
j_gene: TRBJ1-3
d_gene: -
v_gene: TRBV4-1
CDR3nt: TGCGCCAGCAGCCAACCCAAAGACGCAGGAAACACCATATATTTT
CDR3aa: CASSQPKDAGNTIYF

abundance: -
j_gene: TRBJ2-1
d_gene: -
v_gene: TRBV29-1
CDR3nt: TGCAGCGTAGACGGGGTAGCGAAGAGCTCCTACAATGAGCAGTTCTTC
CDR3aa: CSVDGVAKSSYNEQFF

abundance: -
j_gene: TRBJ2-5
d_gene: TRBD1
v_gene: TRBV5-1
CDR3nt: TGCGCCAGCAGCTTGGACAGGGGGTTCGGCCCCCAGTACTTC
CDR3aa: CASSLDRGFGPQYF

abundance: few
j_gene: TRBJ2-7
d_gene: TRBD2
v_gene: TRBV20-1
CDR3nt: TGCAGTGCTAGGGGACTAGCGGGAGGTTACGAGCAGTACTTC
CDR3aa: CSARGLAGGYEQYF

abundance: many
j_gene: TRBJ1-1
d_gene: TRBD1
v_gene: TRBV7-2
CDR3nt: TGTGCCAGCAGCCTCATGGTGAGGACAGGGCGGACTTTCTTT
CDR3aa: CASSLMVRTGRTFF